This T cell receptor beta chain was sequenced in a study of cytomegalovirus exposure and HLA in healthy donors. Regarding the study as a whole: In all likelihood, a cluster of highly shared sequence variants was a sequencing artifact. The classifier reportedly diagnosed cytomegalovirus status with high sensitivity and specificity. As a later analysis showed, several of the most significant clusters appeared to be linked to common viral pathogens.

As to this clone: What it recognizes is unknown.

This CDR3 has 14 residues. Trimming shortened V by 3 bases and J by 4 bases, and 12 bases separated the two germline ends. Germline loops: CDR1 MNHNS, CDR2 SASEGT. Primers included in the PCR were 60 Vbeta and 13 Jbeta primers. This table comes from immunoSEQ multiplex PCR, and its TCRdb copy is limited to in-frame clones, with some not included. This sample's table has around 100,000 clones. The sequence derives from a young man in good health and CMV-seronegative. The chain uses TRBV6-1 and TRBJ1-1; D is unclear. Material: PBMCs. The CDR3 loop reads CASSEWVAATEAFF. In DNA form, the CDR3 reads TGTGCCAGCAGTGAGTGGGTGGCGGCCACTGAAGCTTTCTTT.